This T cell receptor (beta chain) was sequenced for a study of T cell responses to AZD1222 COVID-19 vaccine. The CDR3 extends over 13 amino acids. V shed 6 bases and J 7 bases; nucleotides not matched to a gene: 8. In germline, CDR1 is MNHEY, CDR2 SVGAGI. Overall study findings and caveats: Repertoire sampling happened only post peak T cell response. The span of vaccine-associated CD4 TCRs extended across spike, with dominance at 160-218 and 743-854. A mostly white British donor set with more females was recruited, and clonal diversity was possibly underestimated.

In the case of this clone: Antigen unknown.

The repertoire was sequenced with immunoSEQ multiplex PCR; TCRdb's copy has only in-frame clones and lacks some. The sample holds 150,000 to 200,000 clones; around 88% are singletons and the top ten take around a tenth. The rearrangement uses TRBV6-5 and TRBJ1-1, with TRBD1 matching over 7 bases. The sample consisted of peripheral blood, taken 28 days after the second AZD1222 dose. This TCR came from an adult who received the AZD1222 COVID-19 vaccine. CDR3 sequence reads: CASRRDRADEAFF. CDR3 DNA: TGTGCCAGCAGACGTGACAGGGCCGATGAAGCTTTCTTT.